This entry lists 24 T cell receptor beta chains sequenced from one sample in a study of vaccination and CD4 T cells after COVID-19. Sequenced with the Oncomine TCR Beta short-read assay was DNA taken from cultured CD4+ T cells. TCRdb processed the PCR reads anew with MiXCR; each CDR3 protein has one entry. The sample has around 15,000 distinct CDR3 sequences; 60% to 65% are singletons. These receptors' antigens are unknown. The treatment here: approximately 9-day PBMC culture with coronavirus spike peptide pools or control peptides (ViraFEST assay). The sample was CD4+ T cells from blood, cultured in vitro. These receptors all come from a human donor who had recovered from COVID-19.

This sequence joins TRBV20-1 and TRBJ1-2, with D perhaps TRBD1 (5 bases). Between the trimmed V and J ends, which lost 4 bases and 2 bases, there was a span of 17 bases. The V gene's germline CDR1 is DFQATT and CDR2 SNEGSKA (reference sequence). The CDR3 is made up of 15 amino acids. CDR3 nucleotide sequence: TGCAGTGCTAAAGACTTGCAGGGAGGAAACTATGGCTACACCTTC. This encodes CSAKDLQGGNYGYTF.

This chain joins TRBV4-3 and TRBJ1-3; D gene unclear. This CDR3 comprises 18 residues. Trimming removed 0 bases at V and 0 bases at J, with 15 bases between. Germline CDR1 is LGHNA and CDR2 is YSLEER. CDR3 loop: CASSQDMYRGSSGNTIYF. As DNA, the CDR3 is TGCGCCAGCAGCCAAGATATGTATCGGGGAAGCTCTGGAAACACCATATATTTT.

For the CDR3, the DNA is TGTGCCAGCAATACTCGAGGATGGATCAATGAGCAGTTCTTC. Amino acid sequence: CASNTRGWINEQFF. The V call is TRBV7-2, the J call TRBJ2-1; D unclear. The CDR3 contains 14 residues. V lost 7 bases, J lost 6 bases, and 16 bases lay in between. Per germline, CDR1 SGHTA and CDR2 FQGNSA.

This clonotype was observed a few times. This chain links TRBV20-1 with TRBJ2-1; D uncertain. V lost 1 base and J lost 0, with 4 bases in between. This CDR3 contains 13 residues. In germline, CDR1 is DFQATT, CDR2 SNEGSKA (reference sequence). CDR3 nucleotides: TGCAGTGCTAGAGCTAGCTCCTACAATGAGCAGTTCTTC. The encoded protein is CSARASSYNEQFF.

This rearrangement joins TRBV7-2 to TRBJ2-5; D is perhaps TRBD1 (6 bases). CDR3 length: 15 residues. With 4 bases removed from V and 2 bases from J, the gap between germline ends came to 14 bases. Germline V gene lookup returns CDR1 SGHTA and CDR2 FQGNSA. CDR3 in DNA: TGTGCCAGCAGCTCCCTCGGGACAAGACAAGAGACCCAGTACTTC. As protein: CASSSLGTRQETQYF.

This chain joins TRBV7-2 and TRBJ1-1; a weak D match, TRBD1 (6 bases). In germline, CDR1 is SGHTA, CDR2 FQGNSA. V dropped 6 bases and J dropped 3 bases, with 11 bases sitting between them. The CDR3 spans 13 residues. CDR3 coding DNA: TGTGCCAGCAGGCAGGGGTTGGACACTGAAGCTTTCTTT. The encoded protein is CASRQGLDTEAFF.

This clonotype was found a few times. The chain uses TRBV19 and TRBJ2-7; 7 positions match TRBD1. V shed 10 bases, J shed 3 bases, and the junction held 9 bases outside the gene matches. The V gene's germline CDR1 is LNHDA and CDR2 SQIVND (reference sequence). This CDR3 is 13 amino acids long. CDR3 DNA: TGTGCCACCACCAGGGCAGGGGGCTACGAGCAGTACTTC. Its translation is CATTRAGGYEQYF.

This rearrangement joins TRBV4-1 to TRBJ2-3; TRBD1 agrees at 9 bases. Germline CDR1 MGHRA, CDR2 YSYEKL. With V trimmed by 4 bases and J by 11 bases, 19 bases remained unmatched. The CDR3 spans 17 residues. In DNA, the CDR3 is TGCGCCAGCAGCCCCGCGGGACAGGGCCCCCCCCACAGAGTGCAGTATTTT. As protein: CASSPAGQGPPHRVQYF.

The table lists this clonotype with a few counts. In DNA, the CDR3 is TGTGCCAGCAGTACAGGACAGGCGAGGCCCCTCCACTTT. Protein sequence: CASSTGQARPLHF. J is TRBJ1-6 and V is TRBV6-1, with 7 bases that match TRBD1. Germline CDR1 MNHNS, CDR2 SASEGT. The CDR3 loop spans 13 amino acids. After removal of 5 bases from V and 13 bases from J, the junction contained 8 bases not matched to a gene.

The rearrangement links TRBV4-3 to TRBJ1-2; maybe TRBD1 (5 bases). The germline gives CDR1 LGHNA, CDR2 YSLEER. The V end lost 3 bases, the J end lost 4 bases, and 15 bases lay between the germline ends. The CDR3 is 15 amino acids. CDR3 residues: CASSQAGDGLYGYTF. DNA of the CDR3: TGCGCCAGCAGCCAGGCCGGGGACGGCCTCTATGGCTACACCTTC.

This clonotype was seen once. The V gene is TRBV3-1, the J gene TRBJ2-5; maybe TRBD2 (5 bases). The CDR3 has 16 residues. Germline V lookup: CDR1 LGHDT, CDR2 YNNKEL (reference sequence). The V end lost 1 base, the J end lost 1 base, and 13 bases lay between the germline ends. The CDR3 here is CASSQAPPGFQETQYF. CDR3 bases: TGTGCCAGCAGCCAAGCCCCCCCGGGGTTCCAAGAGACCCAGTACTTC.

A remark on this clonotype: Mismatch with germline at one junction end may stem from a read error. The CDR3 DNA reads TGTGCCAGCAGTCCATCCCCCGGGACAGGCAGTTCTTTTAACTATGGCTACACTTTC. Translating it yields CASSPSPGTGSSFNYGYTF. V and J are TRBV6-4 and TRBJ1-2; TRBD1 matches at 8 bases. Per germline, CDR1 MRHNA and CDR2 SNTAGT. The CDR3 contains 19 residues.

The DNA for the CDR3 is TGTGCCAGCGGGGTGTTGAACACCGGGGAGCTGTTTTTT. It translates to CASGVLNTGELFF. The V call is TRBV19, the J call TRBJ2-2, with D tentatively TRBD2 (5 bases). The V and J ends lost 9 bases and 1 base respectively, with 9 bases between them. The CDR3 spans 13 residues. Germline loops: CDR1 LNHDA, CDR2 SQIVND (reference sequence).

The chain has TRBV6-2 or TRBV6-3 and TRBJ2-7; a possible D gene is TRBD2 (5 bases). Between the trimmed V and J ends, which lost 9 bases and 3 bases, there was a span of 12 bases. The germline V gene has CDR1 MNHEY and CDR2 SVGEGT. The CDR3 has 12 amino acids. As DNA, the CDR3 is TGTGCCAGGCCGGACTTCGTCTACGAGCAGTACTTC. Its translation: CARPDFVYEQYF.

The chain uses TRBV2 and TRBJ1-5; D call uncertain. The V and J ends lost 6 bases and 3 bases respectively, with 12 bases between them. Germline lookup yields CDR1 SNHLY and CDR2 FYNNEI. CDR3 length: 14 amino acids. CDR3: CASRSVGPNQPQHF. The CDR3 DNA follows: TGTGCCAGCAGATCCGTGGGTCCCAATCAGCCCCAGCATTTT.

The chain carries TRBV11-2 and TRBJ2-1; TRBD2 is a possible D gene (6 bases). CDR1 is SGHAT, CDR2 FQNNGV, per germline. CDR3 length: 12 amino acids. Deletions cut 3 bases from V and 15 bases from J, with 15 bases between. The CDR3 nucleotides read TGTGCCAGCAGCTTCGAGCGGGCCTACTTGTTCTTC. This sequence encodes CASSFERAYLFF.

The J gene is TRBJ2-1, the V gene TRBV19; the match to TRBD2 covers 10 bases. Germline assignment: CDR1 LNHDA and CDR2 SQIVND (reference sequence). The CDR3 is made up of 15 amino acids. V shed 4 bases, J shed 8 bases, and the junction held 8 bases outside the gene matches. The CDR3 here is CASSTSSGRADEQFF. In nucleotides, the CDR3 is TGTGCCAGTAGTACATCTAGCGGGAGAGCCGATGAGCAGTTCTTC.

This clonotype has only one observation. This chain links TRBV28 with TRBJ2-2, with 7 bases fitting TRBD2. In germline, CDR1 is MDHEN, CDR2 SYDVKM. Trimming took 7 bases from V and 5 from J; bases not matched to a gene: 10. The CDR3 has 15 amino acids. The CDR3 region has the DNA TGTGCCAGCATTAGTGCGGGAGAGGGGACCGGGGAGCTGTTTTTT. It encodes CASISAGEGTGELFF.

CDR3 in amino acids: CASRTPERGFGYTF. CDR3 in DNA: TGTGCCAGCAGAACCCCCGAAAGGGGATTTGGCTACACCTTC. The rearrangement joins TRBV6-1 to TRBJ1-2; D possibly corresponds to TRBD1 (5 bases). V shed 6 bases and J shed 7 bases, with 18 bases lying between them. From germline, CDR1 is MNHNS and CDR2 SASEGT. This CDR3 has 14 residues.

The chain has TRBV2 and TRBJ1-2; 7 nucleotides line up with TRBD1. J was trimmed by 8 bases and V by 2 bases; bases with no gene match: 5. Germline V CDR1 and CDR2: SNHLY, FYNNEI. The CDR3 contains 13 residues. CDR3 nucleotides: TGTGCCAGCAGTGAAAGATCAGGGGGGGGCTACACCTTC. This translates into CASSERSGGGYTF.

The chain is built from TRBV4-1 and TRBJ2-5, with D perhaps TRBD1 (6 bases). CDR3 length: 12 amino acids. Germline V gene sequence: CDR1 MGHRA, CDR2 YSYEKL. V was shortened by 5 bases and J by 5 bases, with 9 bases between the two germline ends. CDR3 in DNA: TGCGCCAGCAGCAAAAGGGGGGAGACCCAGTACTTC. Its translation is CASSKRGETQYF.

As DNA, the CDR3 is TGTGCCTGGAGGATCAGGGGTAGCTCTGGAAACACCATATATTTT. Amino acid sequence: CAWRIRGSSGNTIYF. This chain connects TRBV30 to TRBJ1-3; maybe TRBD1 (6 bases). V was trimmed by 3 bases and J by 0 bases, leaving 12 bases between them. The germline gives CDR1 GTSNPN, CDR2 SVGIG (reference sequence). CDR3 length equals 15 residues.

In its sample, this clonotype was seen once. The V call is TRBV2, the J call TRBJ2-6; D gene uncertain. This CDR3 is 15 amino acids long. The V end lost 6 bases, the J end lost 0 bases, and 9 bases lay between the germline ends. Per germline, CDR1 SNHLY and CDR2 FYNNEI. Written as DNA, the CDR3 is TGTGCCAGCAGAAGAGGACGCTCTGGGGCCAACGTCCTGACTTTC. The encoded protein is CASRRGRSGANVLTF.

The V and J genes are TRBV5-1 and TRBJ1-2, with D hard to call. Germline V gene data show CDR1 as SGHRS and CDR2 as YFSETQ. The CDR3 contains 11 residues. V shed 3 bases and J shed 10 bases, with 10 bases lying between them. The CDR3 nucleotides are TGCGCCAGCAGCTACGACCGTCTCTACACCTTC. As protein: CASSYDRLYTF.